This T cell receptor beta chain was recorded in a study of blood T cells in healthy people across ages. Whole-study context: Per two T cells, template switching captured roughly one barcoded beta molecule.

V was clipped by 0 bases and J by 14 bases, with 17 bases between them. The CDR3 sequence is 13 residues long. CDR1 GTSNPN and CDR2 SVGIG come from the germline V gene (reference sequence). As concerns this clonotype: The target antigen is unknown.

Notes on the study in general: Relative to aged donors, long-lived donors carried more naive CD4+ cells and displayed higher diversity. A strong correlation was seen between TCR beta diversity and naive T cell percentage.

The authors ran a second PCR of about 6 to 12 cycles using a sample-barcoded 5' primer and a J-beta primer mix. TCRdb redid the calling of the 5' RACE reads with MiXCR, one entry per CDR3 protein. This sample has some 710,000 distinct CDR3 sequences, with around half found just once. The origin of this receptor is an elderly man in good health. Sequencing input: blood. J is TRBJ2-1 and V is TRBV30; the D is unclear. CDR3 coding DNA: TGTGCCTGGAGTGTGGGTCTCCCCAACGGAAAGTTCTTC. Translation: CAWSVGLPNGKFF.